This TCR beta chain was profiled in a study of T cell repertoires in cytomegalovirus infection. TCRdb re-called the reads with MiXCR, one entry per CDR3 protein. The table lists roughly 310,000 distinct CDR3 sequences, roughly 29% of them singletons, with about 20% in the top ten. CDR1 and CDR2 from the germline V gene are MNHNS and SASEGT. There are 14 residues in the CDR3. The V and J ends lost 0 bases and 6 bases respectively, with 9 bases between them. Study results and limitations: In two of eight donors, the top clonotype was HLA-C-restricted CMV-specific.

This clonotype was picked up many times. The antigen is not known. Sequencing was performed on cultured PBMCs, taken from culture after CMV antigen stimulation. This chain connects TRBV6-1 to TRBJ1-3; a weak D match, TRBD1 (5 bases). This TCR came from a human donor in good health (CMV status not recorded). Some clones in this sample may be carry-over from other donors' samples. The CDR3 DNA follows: TGTGCCAGCAGTGAAGCCCCGGGGACAAACACCATATATTTT. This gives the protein CASSEAPGTNTIYF.